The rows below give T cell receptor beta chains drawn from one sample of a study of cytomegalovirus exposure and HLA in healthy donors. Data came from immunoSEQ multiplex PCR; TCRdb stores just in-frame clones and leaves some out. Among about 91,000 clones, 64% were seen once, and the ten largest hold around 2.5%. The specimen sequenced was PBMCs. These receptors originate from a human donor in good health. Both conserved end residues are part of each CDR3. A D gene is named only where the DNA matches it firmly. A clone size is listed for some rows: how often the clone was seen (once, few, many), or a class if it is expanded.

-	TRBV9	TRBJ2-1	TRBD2	CASSTSGNYNEQFF	TGTGCCAGCAGCACTAGCGGAAACTACAATGAGCAGTTCTTC
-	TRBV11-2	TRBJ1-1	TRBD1	CASSLVGQFMNTEAFF	TGTGCCAGCAGCTTAGTGGGACAGTTCATGAACACTGAAGCTTTCTTT
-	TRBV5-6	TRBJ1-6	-	CASSLNRDRSPLHF	TGTGCCAGCAGCTTAAACAGGGACCGCTCACCCCTCCACTTT
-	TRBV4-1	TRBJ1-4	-	CASSQWRYEKLFF	TGCGCCAGCAGCCAATGGAGGTATGAAAAACTGTTTTTT
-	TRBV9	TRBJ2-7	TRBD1	CASSVEPGGYEQYF	TGTGCCAGCAGCGTAGAACCAGGGGGCTACGAGCAGTACTTC
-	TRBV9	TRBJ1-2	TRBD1	CASSVRGQQIYGYTF	TGTGCCAGCAGCGTAAGGGGACAGCAAATCTATGGCTACACCTTC
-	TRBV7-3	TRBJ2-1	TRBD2	CASSPTSSGEYNEQFF	TGTGCCAGCAGCCCCACGAGCAGCGGGGAGTACAATGAGCAGTTCTTC
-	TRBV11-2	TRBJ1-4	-	CASSLDGGALGKLFF	TGTGCCAGCAGCTTAGATGGGGGGGCACTTGGAAAACTGTTTTTT
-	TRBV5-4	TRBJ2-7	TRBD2	CASSTGLLAGGSYEQYF	TGTGCCAGCAGCACCGGACTACTGGCGGGGGGTTCCTACGAGCAGTACTTC
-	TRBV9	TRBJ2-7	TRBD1	CASSPRTGNYEQYF	TGTGCCAGCAGCCCCCGGACAGGGAACTACGAGCAGTACTTC
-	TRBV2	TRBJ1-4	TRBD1	CASAPDRGPSEKLFF	TGTGCCAGCGCGCCGGACAGGGGGCCTTCCGAAAAACTGTTTTTT
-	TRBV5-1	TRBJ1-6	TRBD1	CASSLQGQINSPLHF	TGCGCCAGCAGCCTACAGGGACAGATAAATTCACCCCTCCACTTT
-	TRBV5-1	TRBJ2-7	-	CASSLRRGPFSYEQYF	TGCGCCAGCAGCTTGAGGAGAGGGCCATTCTCCTACGAGCAGTACTTC
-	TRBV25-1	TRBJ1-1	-	CASSVGPAAEAFF	TGTGCCAGCAGTGTGGGTCCCGCGGCTGAAGCTTTCTTT
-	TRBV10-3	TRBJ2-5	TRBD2	CAISEVAGDETQYF	TGTGCCATCAGTGAGGTAGCGGGGGACGAGACCCAGTACTTC
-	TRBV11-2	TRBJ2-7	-	CASSLAPQDSYEQYF	TGTGCCAGCAGCTTAGCCCCCCAGGACTCCTACGAGCAGTACTTC
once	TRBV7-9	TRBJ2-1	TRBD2	CASSFLAGSYNEQFF	TGTGCCAGCAGCTTCTTAGCGGGTTCCTACAATGAGCAGTTCTTC